Shown below are 7 T cell receptor beta chains from a single sample sequenced in a study of blood T cell repertoires in COVID-19 (dated by TCRdb to 2020 to 2022). The library was made by the immunoSEQ multiplex PCR assay. What TCRdb holds here is the immuneACCESS table cut down to in-frame rearrangements. Part of the clones is not present; checked against another copy, under half of the missing clones reflect an unresolved V gene, and the others are unexplained. Recorded for this sample are 240,000 or so clones; around 86% of them occurred a single time. Of the sample, approximately 2.1% is held by the ten largest clones. Sequenced sample: PBMCs or T cells enriched from blood (not recorded which). These receptors were collected from a woman in her forties or fifties who had recovered from COVID-19.

The CDR3 loop reads CASSLGGRGEETQYF. CDR3 nucleotides: TGTGCCAGCAGCTTAGGGGGGAGGGGAGAAGAGACCCAGTACTTC. The chain carries TRBV7-8 and TRBJ2-5; TRBD2 matches 7 bases. Germline V gene lookup returns CDR1 SGHVS and CDR2 FQNEAQ. The junction had 5 bases not matched to a gene; V was cut back by 1 base and J by 3 bases. The CDR3 totals 15 residues.

This clone came up once. J is TRBJ2-3 and V is TRBV9; 11 positions agree with TRBD1. The CDR3 is made up of 13 amino acids. The V gene end was trimmed by 5 bases and the J gene end by 6 bases; junction bases not matched to a gene: 2. Looked up from germline, CDR1 is SGDLS and CDR2 is YYNGEE. CDR3 amino acids: CASRGTGGDTQYF. The DNA for the CDR3 is TGTGCCAGCAGGGGGACAGGGGGGGATACGCAGTATTTT.

This clone was detected a few times. CDR3 DNA sequence: TGTGCCACCAGTGATTCCGCAACAGGGAACTATGGCTACACCTTC. Translating gives CATSDSATGNYGYTF. The rearrangement uses TRBV24-1 and TRBJ1-2, with a possible D match to TRBD1 (6 bases). This CDR3 is 15 amino acids long. Trimming left V 2 bases short and J 2 bases short, with 11 bases between. In germline, CDR1 is KGHDR, CDR2 SFDVKD.

The chain couples TRBV28 to TRBJ1-1, with a tentative D call TRBD1 (6 bases). V dropped 6 bases and J dropped 6 bases, with 14 bases sitting between them. Per germline, CDR1 MDHEN and CDR2 SYDVKM. The CDR3 has 13 residues. The CDR3 nucleotides read TGTGCCAGCAGAGCGAGGGGGGGCCCTGAAGCTTTCTTT. It is translated as CASRARGGPEAFF.

The sample holds one count of this clone. The CDR3 region has the DNA TGCGCCAGCAGCCAAGATCGTCCGGGGGGTGGCACTGAAGCTTTCTTT. The encoded protein is CASSQDRPGGGTEAFF. The chain uses TRBV4-3 and TRBJ1-1; TRBD1 is a possible D gene (5 bases). V lost 0 bases to trimming and J lost 4 bases, with 15 bases between them. This CDR3 contains 16 residues. From germline, CDR1 is LGHNA and CDR2 YSLEER.

The chain links TRBV13 to TRBJ2-1, with TRBD2 as a possible D gene (6 bases). The V end was cut by 5 bases, the J end by 0 bases, with 14 bases between. Germline V gives CDR1 PRHDT, CDR2 FYEKMQ (reference sequence). The CDR3 is 16 residues long. This CDR3 reads CASSPPSGFSYNEQFF. DNA for the CDR3: TGTGCCAGCAGCCCCCCCAGCGGGTTCTCCTACAATGAGCAGTTCTTC.

CDR3 protein: CASSPSGGMTYNEQFF. CDR3 bases: TGTGCCAGCTCACCATCAGGGGGGATGACCTACAATGAGCAGTTCTTC. The gene calls are TRBV18 and TRBJ2-1, with D possibly TRBD1 on 7 matching bases. V lost 2 bases, J lost 2 bases, and 13 bases lay in between. Per germline, CDR1 KGHSH and CDR2 LQKENI. The CDR3 extends over 16 amino acids.